A selection of T cell receptor beta chains follows, all from one sample in a study of neoadjuvant anti-PD-1 for oral cavity cancer. Produced via immunoSEQ multiplex PCR; TCRdb's table is partial and in-frame only. The repertoire consists of more than 13,000 clones, with roughly 74% occurring once and the leading ten covering 2.5% to 3.5%. The material was PBMCs, obtained after nivolumab (anti-PD-1) treatment. The source is a person between 40 and 80 years old with oral cavity squamous cell carcinoma. Each CDR3 is given with its conserved first and last residue. The D gene is left open where the match is weak. Size tells how often a clone was seen (once, few, many) or the class of an expanded clone, and some rows leave it out.

V gene,clone size,J gene,D gene,CDR3 DNA,CDR3 protein
TRBV29-1,.,TRBJ1-1,.,TGCAGCGTGGACGGTGCGAACACTGAAGCTTTCTTT,CSVDGANTEAFF
TRBV27,.,TRBJ1-2,.,TGTGCCAGCAGTTTAACGGGGGACTATGGCTACACCTTC,CASSLTGDYGYTF
TRBV10-1,few,TRBJ2-7,.,TGCGCCAGCAGTGAGTCCACAGGCCAACGCGAGCAGTACTTC,CASSESTGQREQYF
TRBV28,.,TRBJ1-3,.,TGTGCCAGCAGTTTTCCGAACTCTGGAAACACCATATATTTT,CASSFPNSGNTIYF
TRBV19,once,TRBJ2-7,TRBD2,TGTGCCAGTAGTATCACTAGCGAGTACGAGCAGTACTTC,CASSITSEYEQYF
TRBV7-8,.,TRBJ1-3,.,TGTGCCAGCAGCTTAAGTCGGTACTCTGGAAACACCATATATTTT,CASSLSRYSGNTIYF
TRBV19,.,TRBJ1-5,.,TGTGCCAGCCGAATGATAGGGGGAAGAATAAGCAATCAGCCCCAGCATTTT,CASRMIGGRISNQPQHF
TRBV28,once,TRBJ1-5,.,TGTGCCAGCAGTTTCGGTGGGGCCAGCAATCAGCCCCAGCATTTT,CASSFGGASNQPQHF
TRBV10-3,.,TRBJ2-1,TRBD2,TGTGCCATCACGCGGGAAGAGGCGGCTAGCGGGCCTTACAATGAGCAGTTCTTC,CAITREEAASGPYNEQFF
TRBV4-1,.,TRBJ1-4,.,TGCGCCAGCAGCCAAGATAGCCAGGGGAAAGAAAAACTGTTTTTT,CASSQDSQGKEKLFF
TRBV2,few,TRBJ1-2,.,TGTGCCAGCATAGAAAACTATGGCTACACCTTC,CASIENYGYTF
TRBV28,.,TRBJ2-7,.,TGTGCCAGCAGCACCGCCCTAGAAACTGGCGAGCAGTACTTC,CASSTALETGEQYF
TRBV10-3,once,TRBJ2-1,TRBD2,TGTGCCCTAGCGGGAGAAACCAATGAGCAGTTCTTC,CALAGETNEQFF
TRBV7-9,.,TRBJ2-7,.,TGTGCCAGCAGCTTAGCCGGCACCTACGAGCAGTACTTC,CASSLAGTYEQYF
TRBV5-1,.,TRBJ2-7,.,TGCGCCAGCGGGGTTTCTTTTTACGAGCAGTACTTC,CASGVSFYEQYF
TRBV7-2,once,TRBJ2-7,.,TGTGCCAGCAGCTTAGCGCGGCTGGTCTACGAGCAGTACTTC,CASSLARLVYEQYF
TRBV2,few,TRBJ1-2,.,TGTGCCAGCAGTGAAGAGGTTAACTATGGCTACACCTTC,CASSEEVNYGYTF
TRBV27,.,TRBJ2-2,TRBD2,TGTGCCAGCAGTTTATTGGTTTCTCCGGGACTAGCGGGAGCGGCCGGGGAGCTGTTTTTT,CASSLLVSPGLAGAAGELFF
TRBV6-5,.,TRBJ2-7,TRBD2,TGTGCCAGCCGCTCGGGACTAGCGGGAGGCGGGCAGTACTTC,CASRSGLAGGGQYF
TRBV27,.,TRBJ2-1,.,TGTGCCAGCACCCCGTGGGGGGCGAATGAGCAGTTCTTC,CASTPWGANEQFF
TRBV4-1,.,TRBJ2-6,.,TGCGCCAGCAGCCAAGAGCAGGGGAGGGGGATAGGGGCCAACGTCCTGACTTTC,CASSQEQGRGIGANVLTF
TRBV7-6,.,TRBJ1-3,.,TGTGCCAGCAGCACCCCCCCGACAGGAACGGCCTTAAGCTCTGGAAACACCATATATTTT,CASSTPPTGTALSSGNTIYF
TRBV19,few,TRBJ2-3,.,TGTGCCAGTAGGACCCAGGGGCCGGGCACAGATACGCAGTATTTT,CASRTQGPGTDTQYF
TRBV5-1,.,TRBJ2-5,.,TGCGCCAGCAGCTCACGACAGGCTTCCGGGGAGACCCAGTACTTC,CASSSRQASGETQYF
TRBV11-2,.,TRBJ2-7,.,TGTGCCAGCAGCTTAGGACTGGGCTCCTACTACGAGCAGTACTTC,CASSLGLGSYYEQYF
TRBV7-6,few,TRBJ2-2,.,TGTGCCAGCAGCCGTGACGGATCCACCGGGGAGCTGTTTTTT,CASSRDGSTGELFF
TRBV29-1,.,TRBJ2-1,.,TGCAGCGTTGGACAGGTCCAAGAGCAGTTCTTC,CSVGQVQEQFF